Below are 10 T cell receptor beta chains sequenced from a single sample in a study of IL-32 and malignant T cell survival in cutaneous lymphoma. Produced via immunoSEQ multiplex PCR; TCRdb's table is partial and in-frame only. The sample yields around 2,200 clones, about 80% seen once. The blood samples were from patients with Sezary syndrome, a leukemic cutaneous T cell lymphoma. The sample here was blood, taken on day 0. The receptor set was obtained from a human donor with cutaneous T cell lymphoma.

This clone was seen just once. The chain uses TRBV9 and TRBJ1-6; TRBD1 is a possible D gene (6 bases). V gave up 2 bases and J gave up 7 bases, with 16 bases separating them. Germline V gene sequence: CDR1 SGDLS, CDR2 YYNGEE. The CDR3 extends over 16 amino acids. DNA of the CDR3: TGTGCCAGCAGCGTCGGAGGGGGGCGCGGAAATTCACCCCTCCACTTT. Amino acids: CASSVGGGRGNSPLHF.

The V call is TRBV30, the J call TRBJ2-2, with D possibly being TRBD2 (6 bases). Germline loops: CDR1 GTSNPN, CDR2 SVGIG (reference sequence). V lost 0 bases to trimming and J lost 3 bases, with 11 bases between them. This CDR3 comprises 15 residues. The CDR3 nucleotides read TGTGCCTGGAGTGTGGGGGGTTCGGACACCGGGGAGCTGTTTTTT. Translation: CAWSVGGSDTGELFF.

This clone was seen a handful of times. The gene calls are TRBV13 and TRBJ2-7; 10 bases align to TRBD1. The trim removed 4 bases at V and 3 bases at J, leaving 3 bases unmatched. This CDR3 comprises 14 residues. Germline CDR1 reads PRHDT; CDR2 reads FYEKMQ (reference sequence). CDR3 sequence: CASSSRDRGYEQYF. In DNA form, the CDR3 reads TGTGCCAGCAGCTCCCGGGACAGGGGCTACGAGCAGTACTTC.

J is TRBJ2-1 and V is TRBV28; 11 bases line up with TRBD2. CDR3 length: 13 residues. CDR1 and CDR2 from the germline V gene are MDHEN and SYDVKM. Unmatched junction bases numbered 1, after V lost 4 bases and J lost 8 bases. The CDR3 coding sequence is TGTGCCAGCAGTTCACTAGCGGGAGATGAGCAGTTCTTC. As protein: CASSSLAGDEQFF.

J is TRBJ1-1 and V is TRBV6-5; tentative D call: TRBD1 (5 bases). The V end was cut by 1 base, the J end by 5 bases, with 5 bases between. Looked up from germline, CDR1 is MNHEY and CDR2 is SVGAGI. The CDR3 is 12 residues long. CDR3 coding DNA: TGTGCCAGCAGTTACTGGGGGACTGAAGCTTTCTTT. It encodes CASSYWGTEAFF.

The chain links TRBV4-3 to TRBJ2-2; the match to TRBD1 covers 8 bases. Germline V CDR1 and CDR2: LGHNA, YSLEER. The V segment lost 0 bases and the J segment 3 bases; nucleotides outside the gene matches: 9. CDR3 length equals 18 residues. The CDR3 DNA follows: TGCGCCAGCAGCCAAGATCCGGTCAGGGGGCGGGACACCGGGGAGCTGTTTTTT. Translation: CASSQDPVRGRDTGELFF.

V usage is TRBV28 and J usage is TRBJ1-4; TRBD1 agrees at 7 bases. This CDR3 spans 16 amino acids. CDR1 and CDR2 (germline): MDHEN, SYDVKM. V lost 6 bases to trimming and J lost 3 bases; unmatched junction nucleotides: 10. CDR3 amino acids: CASSSPPQGSNEKLFF. DNA of the CDR3: TGTGCCAGCAGCTCACCACCACAGGGGTCTAATGAAAAACTGTTTTTT.

This chain uses TRBV2 with TRBJ2-2; D call uncertain. From germline, CDR1 is SNHLY and CDR2 FYNNEI. Trimming stripped 3 bases from V and 7 bases from J, with 18 bases between. The CDR3 has 16 residues. The CDR3 region has the DNA TGTGCCAGCAGTGACCCGCGGCCGACGGTTGTCGGGGAGCTGTTTTTT. It encodes CASSDPRPTVVGELFF.

V gene TRBV7-1 combines with J gene TRBJ2-1; a weak D match, TRBD1 (5 bases). TRBV7-1 is reported as an ORF; its role is uncertain. V was clipped by 7 bases and J by 4 bases, with 17 bases between them. This CDR3 is 15 amino acids long. In nucleotides, the CDR3 is TGTGCCAGCACCATGGAGTGGGGCATATACAATGAGCAGTTCTTC. Its translation is CASTMEWGIYNEQFF.

The sample holds a few counts of this clone. The CDR3 protein is CASSLPTGATNEQFF. The CDR3 DNA reads TGTGCCAGCAGCTTGCCGACAGGGGCTACCAATGAGCAGTTCTTC. The J gene is TRBJ2-1, the V gene TRBV5-4; the match to TRBD1 covers 8 bases. The germline gives CDR1 SGHNT, CDR2 YYREEE (reference sequence). This CDR3 has 15 amino acids. V trimming: 1 base; J trimming: 6 bases; junction bases outside the gene matches: 6.